Listed here are 17 T cell receptor beta chains from one sample, sequenced in a study of T cell responses to AZD1222 COVID-19 vaccine (dated by TCRdb to about 2021). The time point label of this sample denotes: baseline before first vaccination. The library was prepared using the immunoSEQ multiplex PCR assay. Drawn from immuneACCESS, this table holds only the in-frame rearrangements with V and J called that TCRdb kept. Clones are partly lost; checked studies trace under half to an unresolved V gene and leave the rest unexplained. For this sample the table gives fewer than 120,000 clones, of which around 85% were detected only once. Jointly, the top ten make up approximately 5% of the sample. The sample in question was peripheral blood, obtained on day 0 of AZD1222 vaccination. These receptors were obtained from an adult in good health.

The genes are TRBV6-2 or TRBV6-3 and TRBJ2-1; 13 bases match TRBD2. Germline V gives CDR1 MNHEY, CDR2 SVGEGT. This CDR3 region has 16 residues. With V trimmed by 2 bases and J by 4 bases, 2 bases remained unmatched. The CDR3 reads CASSYGLAGAYNEQFF. For the CDR3, the DNA is TGTGCCAGCAGTTACGGACTAGCGGGGGCATACAATGAGCAGTTCTTC.

The chain is built from TRBV28 and TRBJ1-2; D not resolved. The germline CDR1 and CDR2 sequences are MDHEN and SYDVKM. Trimming shortened V by 4 bases and J by 7 bases, and 16 bases separated the two germline ends. This CDR3 spans 14 amino acids. The DNA for the CDR3 is TGTGCCAGCAGTTCCGAGGCAGGAGGTCGTGGCTACACCTTC. Amino acid sequence: CASSSEAGGRGYTF.

The chain recombines TRBV6-6 with TRBJ2-7, with 9 nucleotides matching TRBD1. The germline V gene has CDR1 MNHNY and CDR2 SVGAGI (reference sequence). Losses at the gene ends were 6 bases for V and 3 bases for J; bases not matched to a gene: 12. The CDR3 totals 16 residues. The CDR3 loop is CASSPTQQGAVYEQYF. CDR3 nucleotide sequence: TGTGCCAGCAGCCCAACCCAACAGGGGGCGGTCTACGAGCAGTACTTC.

This chain links TRBV6-2 or TRBV6-3 with TRBJ2-1, with unresolved D. V shed 0 bases and J shed 6 bases, with 9 bases lying between them. In germline, CDR1 is MNHEY, CDR2 SVGEGT. This CDR3 contains 14 residues. The CDR3 is CASSYSDSRNEQFF. The CDR3, as DNA: TGTGCCAGCAGTTACTCGGATAGCCGCAATGAGCAGTTCTTC.

The J gene is TRBJ1-1, the V gene TRBV30; D is possibly TRBD1 (6 bases). The CDR3 runs to 12 residues. Looked up from germline, CDR1 is GTSNPN and CDR2 is SVGIG (reference sequence). Trimming removed 0 bases from V and 10 bases from J, with 12 bases in between. The CDR3 DNA follows: TGTGCCTGGAGTGTATCACAGGGACGAGCTTTCTTT. It codes for CAWSVSQGRAFF.

CDR3 residues: CASSQDHRNTGELFF. The CDR3 DNA follows: TGCGCCAGCAGCCAAGATCATAGGAACACCGGGGAGCTGTTTTTT. The rearrangement uses TRBV4-1 and TRBJ2-2; D is uncertain. CDR3 length: 15 residues. Germline CDR1 reads MGHRA; CDR2 reads YSYEKL. V was shortened by 0 bases and J by 1 base, with 6 bases between the two germline ends.

J is TRBJ1-3 and V is TRBV5-1; 10 nucleotides agree with TRBD1. Germline trimming cut 4 bases from V and 8 bases from J; bases unmatched to any gene: 3. This CDR3 is 13 amino acids long. The germline V gene encodes CDR1 SGHRS and CDR2 YFSETQ. The CDR3 here is CASSAGTGDTIYF. The DNA of the CDR3 is TGCGCCAGCAGCGCCGGGACAGGGGACACCATATATTTT.

The chain uses TRBV5-1 and TRBJ2-1, with 15 bases lining up with TRBD2. CDR1 and CDR2 from the germline V gene are SGHRS and YFSETQ. CDR3 length: 18 residues. The V and J ends lost 0 bases and 4 bases, in that order; junction bases with no gene match: 5. CDR3 residues: CASSLVGLAGGGYNEQFF. The CDR3, as DNA: TGCGCCAGCAGCTTGGTGGGACTAGCGGGAGGAGGGTACAATGAGCAGTTCTTC.

V gene TRBV7-9 combines with J gene TRBJ2-5; D perhaps matches TRBD1 (6 bases). There are 14 residues in the CDR3. Looked up from germline, CDR1 is SEHNR and CDR2 is FQNEAQ (reference sequence). Trimming removed 2 bases at V and 3 bases at J, with 10 bases between. CDR3 bases: TGTGCCAGCAGCTTAACCCAGGGGAAAGAGACCCAGTACTTC. This sequence encodes CASSLTQGKETQYF.

V and J are TRBV6-5 and TRBJ1-6; D gene unclear. Trimming cost V 6 bases and J 10 bases, with 13 bases left between them. Germline assignment: CDR1 MNHEY and CDR2 SVGAGI. CDR3 size: 13 residues. The DNA for the CDR3 is TGTGCCAGCAGAAATCTCTTACGGTCACCCCTCCACTTT. Translation gives CASRNLLRSPLHF.

The J gene is TRBJ1-2, the V gene TRBV18; D call uncertain. Germline V CDR1 and CDR2: KGHSH, LQKENI. Trimming cost V 2 bases and J 8 bases, with 12 bases left between them. The CDR3 is 13 amino acids. CDR3 residues: CASSPRREEGYTF. The CDR3 coding sequence is TGTGCCAGCTCACCAAGGAGGGAGGAGGGCTACACCTTC.

The CDR3 spells CASSRDTITDTQYF. The CDR3 region has the DNA TGTGCCAGCAGTAGGGACACCATCACAGATACGCAGTATTTT. V is TRBV28 and J is TRBJ2-3; possibly TRBD1 for D (6 bases). Trimming pared 5 bases from V and 2 bases from J, leaving 11 bases between. Germline lookup yields CDR1 MDHEN and CDR2 SYDVKM. This CDR3 region has 14 residues.

Concerning this clone: This CDR3 is also generated by other DNA sequences in the sample. The chain employs TRBV28 and TRBJ2-1, with 7 bases that match TRBD1. Germline-derived CDR1 and CDR2 are MDHEN and SYDVKM. Trimming at V came to 6 bases and at J to 9 bases, leaving 14 bases not matched to a gene. There are 15 residues in the CDR3. The CDR3 coding sequence is TGTGCCAGCAGCGCGCCGGGACAGCATTACGGTGAGCAGTTCTTC. It encodes CASSAPGQHYGEQFF.

The V gene is TRBV6-2 or TRBV6-3, the J gene TRBJ2-3; D gene uncertain. This CDR3 contains 15 residues. V dropped 5 bases and J dropped 0 bases, with 12 bases sitting between them. CDR1 MNHEY and CDR2 SVGEGT come from the germline V gene. The CDR3 sequence: CASSPHSSSTDTQYF. Here the CDR3 DNA reads TGTGCCAGCAGTCCCCATTCCTCTAGCACAGATACGCAGTATTTT.

The gene calls are TRBV29-1 and TRBJ1-2, with D hard to call. Germline V lookup: CDR1 SQVTM, CDR2 ANQGSEA. V was clipped by 4 bases and J by 0 bases, with 12 bases between them. There are 14 residues in the CDR3. The CDR3 DNA follows: TGCAGCGTTGCCCTTGGGTCTTCTAACTATGGCTACACCTTC. Translating gives CSVALGSSNYGYTF.

CDR3 loop: CASSLERLASRSGELFF. As DNA, the CDR3 is TGTGCCAGCAGCTTAGAGAGGCTAGCCTCCCGTTCCGGGGAGCTGTTTTTT. The chain is built from TRBV11-2 and TRBJ2-2; possibly TRBD2 for D (5 bases). Per germline, CDR1 SGHAT and CDR2 FQNNGV. CDR3 length: 17 residues. Between the trimmed V and J ends, which lost 0 bases and 6 bases, there was a span of 17 bases.

A remark on this clone: Other nucleotide sequences in the sample specify the same CDR3. This rearrangement joins TRBV6-5 to TRBJ2-7, with 7 bases aligning to TRBD1. CDR1 and CDR2 from the germline V gene are MNHEY and SVGAGI. The CDR3 has 14 amino acids. V trimming: 6 bases; J trimming: 3 bases; junction bases outside the gene matches: 8. The CDR3 region is CASSPHRGGYEQYF. The CDR3, as DNA: TGTGCCAGCAGCCCACACAGGGGTGGCTACGAGCAGTACTTC.